Presented here are 21 T cell receptor beta chains from one specimen sequenced in a study of CD8+CD57+ T cells in acquired aplastic anemia (dated by TCRdb to the late 2010s). Sequencing was carried out with an Illumina HiSeq 2000. Genomic DNA was used as template for profiling of TCR beta VDJ combinations and CDR3 sequences. The public reads were run again by TCRdb, first through fastp at Q25 and then through MiXCR, and only productive beta chains were kept. Rows are combined by CDR3 protein, so each entry shows the most common genes and DNA. This sample comprises about 190,000 distinct CDR3 sequences, less than 65% of them detected only once. Roughly 15% of the sample goes to the ten largest clones. Sequences were obtained from sorted CD4+, CD8+, or CD8+CD57+ T cells (not recorded which) from PBMCs. The receptor source for this set is a human donor in good health, serving as a control.

V and J are TRBV10-3 and TRBJ1-5; 7 bases align to TRBD1. From germline, CDR1 is ENHRY and CDR2 SYGVKD. The V and J ends lost 4 bases and 4 bases, in that order; junction bases with no gene match: 4. The CDR3 runs to 14 residues. The CDR3 sequence: CAISAGTANQPQHF. CDR3 bases: TGTGCCATCAGTGCCGGGACAGCGAATCAGCCCCAGCATTTT.

The V gene is TRBV7-9, the J gene TRBJ2-6; D may be TRBD1 or TRBD2 (5 bases each). V shed 2 bases and J shed 4 bases, with 9 bases lying between them. Germline assignment: CDR1 SEHNR and CDR2 FQNEAQ (reference sequence). The CDR3 spans 15 residues. CDR3 in DNA: TGTGCCAGCAGCTTATCGGGGACCGGGGCCAACGTCCTGACTTTC. This encodes CASSLSGTGANVLTF.

Note on this clonotype: This may be a read error: a much more frequent sequence differs by one nucleotide. DNA for the CDR3: TGTGCCAGCAGTTCAAGTCAGGCCCCCAACTATGGCTACACCTTC. Translated: CASSSSQAPNYGYTF. The J gene is TRBJ1-2, the V gene TRBV27; no definite D call. The germline V and J ends were trimmed by 4 bases and 2 bases, with 14 bases remaining between them. The CDR3 spans 15 residues. Germline V gene lookup returns CDR1 MNHEY and CDR2 SMNVEV (reference sequence).

The chain is built from TRBV15 and TRBJ1-2, with D possibly being TRBD1 (6 bases). Trimming took 1 base from V and 5 from J, leaving 17 bases between them. Germline loops: CDR1 LNHNV, CDR2 YYDKDF (reference sequence). The CDR3 covers 16 residues. For the CDR3, the DNA is TGTGCCACCAGCAGAGCCGGCGAGGGGGGGGGATATGGCTACACCTTC. It codes for CATSRAGEGGGYGYTF. Based on the CDR3 plus reference TRBV15 and TRBJ1-2, the full variable domain is DAMVIQNPRYQVTQFGKPVTLSCSQTLNHNVMYWYQQKSSQAPKLLFHYYDKDFNNEADTPDNFQSRRPNTSFCFLDIRSPGLGDTAMYLCATSRAGEGGGYGYTFGSGTRLTVV.

V is TRBV7-9 and J is TRBJ2-1; 11 bases fit TRBD2. Germline V gene lookup returns CDR1 SEHNR and CDR2 FQNEAQ (reference sequence). The CDR3 has 17 amino acids. Trimming took 3 bases from V and 6 from J; bases not matched to a gene: 10. The CDR3 loop reads CASSFTLTSGGSNEQFF. The CDR3 DNA reads TGTGCCAGCAGCTTCACCTTAACTAGCGGGGGTTCCAATGAGCAGTTCTTC.

This CDR3 reads CASSYRAVNTEAFF. The CDR3 DNA is TGTGCCAGCAGTTACAGGGCAGTAAACACTGAAGCTTTCTTT. The chain is built from TRBV6-6 and TRBJ1-1; D gene unclear. CDR3 length: 14 residues. The germline CDR1 and CDR2 sequences are MNHNY and SVGAGI (reference sequence). The V gene lost 2 bases and the J gene lost 2 bases, with 9 bases spanning the gap.

Written as DNA, the CDR3 is TGTGCCAGCAGCGCCCGACAGGGGGACTTATCCTACGAGCAGTACTTC. Translating it yields CASSARQGDLSYEQYF. J is TRBJ2-7 and V is TRBV7-3; TRBD1 agrees at 9 bases. CDR1 is SGHTA, CDR2 FQGTGA, per germline. Trimming cost V 5 bases and J 1 base; bases outside gene matches: 9. This CDR3 has 16 residues.

The chain combines TRBV6-2 or TRBV6-3 with TRBJ2-7; TRBD2 might be the D (5 bases). With 5 bases removed from V and 4 bases from J, the gap between germline ends came to 12 bases. The CDR3 has 13 residues. Germline assignment: CDR1 MNHEY and CDR2 SVGEGT. This CDR3 is CASSRRTGYEQYF. CDR3 nucleotide sequence: TGTGCCAGCAGTCGGAGAACGGGGTACGAGCAGTACTTC.

The chain employs TRBV30 and TRBJ2-3; D possibly corresponds to TRBD2 (7 bases). The V end was cut by 0 bases, the J end by 5 bases, with 12 bases between. The length of the CDR3 is 14 residues. The germline gives CDR1 GTSNPN, CDR2 SVGIG (reference sequence). The CDR3 DNA sequence: TGTGCCTGGAGTGTACGGGGGGCCGGAGATACGCAGTATTTT. Translation: CAWSVRGAGDTQYF. The full variable domain, in which reference TRBV30 and TRBJ2-3 provide the parts outside the CDR3, is SQTIHQWPATLVQPVGSPLSLECTVEGTSNPNLYWYRQAAGRGLQLLFYSVGIGQISSEVPQNLSASRPQDRQFILSSKKLLLSDSGFYLCAWSVRGAGDTQYFGPGTRLTVL.

V is TRBV6-5 and J is TRBJ2-7; 9 bases line up with TRBD1. The V segment lost 8 bases and the J segment 2 bases; nucleotides outside the gene matches: 13. The CDR3 has 16 amino acids. The V gene's germline CDR1 is MNHEY and CDR2 SVGAGI. In DNA, the CDR3 is TGTGCCAGCTCACCACCAAACAGGGGGCAAACCTACGAGCAGTACTTC. Protein: CASSPPNRGQTYEQYF.

The V and J genes are TRBV6-7 and TRBJ1-1; no clear D. TRBV6-7 is labeled an ORF, and its function is uncertain. The ends were cut back, 7 bases at V and 0 bases at J, with 18 bases in the middle. The CDR3 has 16 amino acids. The CDR3 region is CASTRKGQFLNTEAFF. The CDR3 DNA follows: TGTGCCAGCACCCGCAAGGGTCAGTTCCTGAACACTGAAGCTTTCTTT.

This clonotype was observed many times. The rearrangement links TRBV12-3 or TRBV12-4 to TRBJ1-6; no definite D call. With 0 bases removed from V and 4 bases from J, the gap between germline ends came to 4 bases. CDR3 size: 14 residues. The chain's CDR3 is CASSLAAYNSPLHF. CDR3 in DNA: TGTGCCAGCAGTTTAGCGGCATATAATTCACCCCTCCACTTT.

This clonotype has ten or more counts. The rearrangement joins TRBV2 to TRBJ2-7; a weak D match, TRBD2 (5 bases). Germline V gene data show CDR1 as SNHLY and CDR2 as FYNNEI. The CDR3 is made up of 12 amino acids. V lost 8 bases, J lost 4 bases, and 12 bases lay in between. CDR3 DNA sequence: TGTGCCAGCCGAGAGGGCGGTTACGAGCAGTACTTC. Its protein is CASREGGYEQYF.

The gene calls are TRBV2 and TRBJ2-7; 10 nucleotides align to TRBD1. The CDR3 contains 17 residues. V shed 2 bases, J shed 9 bases, and the junction held 16 bases outside the gene matches. Germline lookup yields CDR1 SNHLY and CDR2 FYNNEI. The CDR3 nucleotides read TGTGCCAGCAGTGAAACGAAATCGACAGGGGGCAGAGGTGTGCAGTACTTC. Its protein product is CASSETKSTGGRGVQYF.

V and J are TRBV29-1 and TRBJ1-2; D is undetermined. Looked up from germline, CDR1 is SQVTM and CDR2 is ANQGSEA. V lost 3 bases and J lost 3, with 8 bases in between. The CDR3 spans 12 residues. The CDR3 DNA reads TGCAGCGTTGAGGAGGACGACTATGGCTACACCTTC. Its translation is CSVEEDDYGYTF.

V and J are TRBV7-9 and TRBJ2-7, with TRBD2 matching 7 bases. V shed 1 base, J shed 1 base, and the junction held 1 base outside the gene matches. The CDR3 contains 14 residues. The germline V gene has CDR1 SEHNR and CDR2 FQNEAQ (reference sequence). In DNA form, the CDR3 reads TGTGCCAGCAGCTTAGGGGAGGGGTCCTACGAGCAGTACTTC. Translating gives CASSLGEGSYEQYF.

The chain joins TRBV29-1 to TRBJ1-2; 8 nucleotides line up with TRBD1. The CDR3 spans 12 residues. In germline, CDR1 is SQVTM, CDR2 ANQGSEA. V lost 7 bases to trimming and J lost 6 bases; unmatched junction nucleotides: 7. CDR3: CSASGGNNGYTF. CDR3 DNA: TGCAGCGCGTCAGGGGGCAACAATGGCTACACCTTC.

The chain joins TRBV2 to TRBJ2-1; D is unclear. This CDR3 has 12 amino acids. The V end lost 6 bases, the J end lost 8 bases, and 11 bases lay between the germline ends. Germline V gives CDR1 SNHLY, CDR2 FYNNEI. The CDR3 loop is CASSRGWDEQFF. The CDR3 DNA reads as TGTGCCAGCAGCCGTGGGTGGGATGAGCAGTTCTTC. Variable domain in full (rest from reference TRBV2 and TRBJ2-1): EPEVTQTPSHQVTQMGQEVILRCVPISNHLYFYWYRQILGQKVEFLVSFYNNEISEKSEIFDDQFSVERPDGSNFTLKIRSTKLEDSAMYFCASSRGWDEQFFGPGTRLTVL.

This clonotype showed up many times. The chain joins TRBV4-3 to TRBJ1-6, with TRBD1 as a possible D gene (6 bases). Trimming pared 1 base from V and 7 bases from J, leaving 17 bases between. The CDR3 sequence is 17 residues long. CDR1 and CDR2 (germline): LGHNA, YSLEER. CDR3: CASSQATGAGANSPLHF. DNA of the CDR3: TGCGCCAGCAGCCAAGCGACAGGAGCAGGGGCCAATTCACCCCTCCACTTT.

The rearrangement links TRBV12-3 or TRBV12-4 to TRBJ1-3, with D unresolved. Trimming pared 3 bases from V and 7 bases from J, leaving 10 bases between. This CDR3 is built from 13 residues. The CDR3 is CASSLGFTNTIYF. Written as DNA, the CDR3 is TGTGCCAGCAGTTTGGGCTTCACGAACACCATATATTTT.

Only a few counts were recorded for this clonotype. J is TRBJ1-1 and V is TRBV12-3 or TRBV12-4; perhaps TRBD1 as D (5 bases). Trimming removed 1 base from V and 4 bases from J, with 10 bases in between. The CDR3 has 14 amino acids. The CDR3 protein is CASSLELGGTEAFF. The CDR3 DNA follows: TGTGCCAGCAGTTTAGAGTTGGGGGGCACTGAAGCTTTCTTT.